This TCR beta chain originates from a study of blood T cell repertoires in COVID-19. Assay used: immunoSEQ multiplex PCR; TCRdb lists only in-frame clones, some missing. The data show around 240,000 clones, around 85% seen once. This CDR3 has 20 residues. This rearrangement joins TRBV21-1 to TRBJ1-4. TRBV21-1 is a known pseudogene. The sample was PBMCs or T cells enriched from blood (not recorded which). This receptor was identified in a woman between 50 and 59 years old who had recovered from COVID-19. The CDR3: CASSKLGGDCTARWNEKLFF. The CDR3 DNA is TGTGCCAGCAGCAAGTTGGGGGGGGACTGCACCGCAAGGTGGAATGAAAAACTGTTTTTT.